These 19 T cell receptor beta chains were sequenced from one sample in a study of blood T cells in healthy people across ages. The authors ran a second PCR of about 7 to 12 cycles using a sample-barcoded 5' primer and a J-beta primer mix. TCRdb processed the 5' RACE reads anew with MiXCR; each CDR3 protein has one entry. The sample comprises about 1.4 million distinct CDR3 sequences, approximately 59% of which are singletons, and 5.5% to 8% rests with the top ten. The specimen was blood. All receptors come from a man aged 18 to 30 in good health.

This clonotype appeared a single time. The V gene is TRBV4-1, the J gene TRBJ2-2; the D is unclear. The germline V gene has CDR1 MGHRA and CDR2 YSYEKL. V was shortened by 4 bases and J by 3 bases, with 9 bases between the two germline ends. The CDR3 extends over 14 amino acids. CDR3 sequence reads: CASSLAQHTGELFF. CDR3 bases: TGCGCCAGCAGCCTTGCGCAGCACACCGGGGAGCTGTTTTTT.

The chain links TRBV29-1 to TRBJ2-5; D gene unclear. Germline values: CDR1 SQVTM, CDR2 ANQGSEA. The CDR3 is made up of 12 amino acids. V was shortened by 2 bases and J by 7 bases, with 11 bases between the two germline ends. The CDR3 DNA sequence: TGCAGCGTTGAACTACCCAAAGGGACCCAGTACTTC. This codes for CSVELPKGTQYF. The full variable domain, completed using reference TRBV29-1 and TRBJ2-5, is SAVISQKPSRDICQRGTSLTIQCQVDSQVTMMFWYRQQPGQSLTLIATANQGSEATYESGFVIDKFPISRPNLTFSTLTVSNMSPEDSSIYLCSVELPKGTQYFGPGTRLLVL.

The chain links TRBV2 to TRBJ2-5; D is ambiguous. The DNA matches TRBJ2-7 better at its end, which makes the J call doubtful. Germline values: CDR1 SNHLY, CDR2 FYNNEI. The CDR3 is 13 residues long. For the CDR3, the DNA is TGTGCCAGCAGTGATTTTCGTAATTACGAGCAGTACTTC. Its protein is CASSDFRNYEQYF.

This clonotype was seen only a few times. The chain recombines TRBV12-3 or TRBV12-4 with TRBJ1-2; 7 nucleotides align to TRBD1. The trim removed 2 bases at V and 4 bases at J, leaving 1 base unmatched. This CDR3 spans 13 amino acids. The CDR3 is CASSLNRGYGYTF. The CDR3 DNA sequence: TGTGCCAGCAGTTTAAACAGGGGCTATGGCTACACCTTC.

This chain links TRBV12-3 or TRBV12-4 with TRBJ1-1; D not resolved. This CDR3 spans 15 amino acids. With 6 bases removed from V and 1 base from J, the gap between germline ends came to 15 bases. The CDR3 DNA sequence: TGTGCCAGCAGCCATGGGCGCGGAAGGAACACTGAAGCTTTCTTT. Its protein is CASSHGRGRNTEAFF.

The chain combines TRBV11-3 with TRBJ2-1; perhaps D is TRBD1 or TRBD2 (5 bases each). The V gene lost 4 bases and the J gene lost 4 bases, with 11 bases spanning the gap. The CDR3 has 14 residues. CDR1 SGHNT and CDR2 YENEEA come from the germline V gene. CDR3 in DNA: TGTGCCAGCAGCTCAAGGGACGGATACAATGAGCAGTTCTTC. The encoded protein is CASSSRDGYNEQFF.

The CDR3, as DNA: TGTGCCAGCAGTTACTCGATAGGACGCGGCTACACCTTC. Amino acid sequence: CASSYSIGRGYTF. V usage is TRBV6-5 and J usage is TRBJ1-2; D unclear. Between the trimmed V and J ends, which lost 0 bases and 8 bases, there was a span of 10 bases. This CDR3 contains 13 residues. Per the germline V gene, CDR1 is MNHEY and CDR2 is SVGAGI.

The rearrangement links TRBV3-1 to TRBJ2-4; 8 positions match TRBD2. The length of the CDR3 is 15 residues. Germline V lookup: CDR1 LGHDT, CDR2 YNNKEL (reference sequence). The V gene end was trimmed by 0 bases and the J gene end by 5 bases; junction bases not matched to a gene: 3. The CDR3 nucleotides read TGTGCCAGCAGCCAAGACTGGCGGGGGGAAAACATTCAGTACTTC. This codes for CASSQDWRGENIQYF.

The rearrangement links TRBV29-1 to TRBJ2-1; tentatively, D is TRBD1 or TRBD2 (5 bases each). The CDR3 is 14 amino acids. The V and J ends lost 6 bases and 7 bases respectively, with 19 bases between them. Germline V gene sequence: CDR1 SQVTM, CDR2 ANQGSEA. CDR3 loop: CSVDRDGIQNEQFF. Here the CDR3 DNA reads TGCAGCGTAGACCGGGACGGAATACAGAATGAGCAGTTCTTC.

This sequence joins TRBV25-1 and TRBJ1-5, with D unclear. The V gene lost 0 bases and the J gene lost 2 bases, with 17 bases spanning the gap. The length of the CDR3 is 18 residues. Germline loops: CDR1 MGHDK, CDR2 SYGVNS. CDR3 coding DNA: TGTGCCAGCAGTGAATATGTGGGGATTACCGTGGGCAATCAGCCCCAGCATTTT. This translates into CASSEYVGITVGNQPQHF.

The gene calls are TRBV6-5 and TRBJ1-1; 7 nucleotides agree with TRBD1. Germline V gene lookup returns CDR1 MNHEY and CDR2 SVGAGI. This CDR3 comprises 15 residues. J was trimmed by 1 base and V by 2 bases; bases with no gene match: 4. For the CDR3, the DNA is TGTGCCAGCAGTTACACAGGGGCGAAGAACACTGAAGCTTTCTTT. Residues: CASSYTGAKNTEAFF.

The DNA for the CDR3 is TGCGCCAGCAGACGGGTTCAGGGCGTTAATGAAAAACTGTTTTTT. This gives the protein CASRRVQGVNEKLFF. The rearrangement uses TRBV4-1 and TRBJ1-4; a weak D match, TRBD1 (5 bases). The CDR3 is made up of 15 amino acids. Germline CDR1 is MGHRA and CDR2 is YSYEKL. With 6 bases removed from V and 4 bases from J, the gap between germline ends came to 15 bases.

V usage is TRBV12-3 or TRBV12-4 and J usage is TRBJ2-3, with D possibly matching TRBD2 (5 bases). Deletions cut 3 bases from V and 2 bases from J, with 21 bases between. This CDR3 has 18 amino acids. CDR3 sequence: CASSFFLVAGEATDTQYF. CDR3 coding DNA: TGTGCCAGCAGTTTTTTTTTGGTTGCGGGCGAGGCCACAGATACGCAGTATTTT.

This clonotype was counted between two and nine times. At one end, the junction sequence differs from germline, possibly due to a read error. The chain employs TRBV6-5 and TRBJ2-1; D remains ambiguous. The CDR3 is 14 amino acids. In germline, CDR1 is MNHEY, CDR2 SVGAGI. The CDR3, as DNA: TGTGCCAGCAGTTACCAGAGGCCCCCCAATCAGCAGTTCTTC. Its protein product is CASSYQRPPNQQFF.

The genes are TRBV11-3 and TRBJ1-1; D remains unclear. V lost 5 bases and J lost 0, with 10 bases in between. Per the germline V gene, CDR1 is SGHNT and CDR2 is YENEEA. The CDR3 is 14 residues long. The CDR3 DNA follows: TGTGCCAGCAGCACCATGAAAATGAACACTGAAGCTTTCTTT. It translates to CASSTMKMNTEAFF.

This clonotype turned up a few times. The chain combines TRBV29-1 with TRBJ1-2; D not resolved. Germline assignment: CDR1 SQVTM and CDR2 ANQGSEA. With 1 base removed from V and 3 bases from J, the gap between germline ends came to 9 bases. This CDR3 has 13 residues. The CDR3 nucleotides read TGCAGCGTTGAAGGCCAATCTCACTATGGCTACACCTTC. Its translation: CSVEGQSHYGYTF.

The chain joins TRBV7-9 to TRBJ2-1; D is perhaps TRBD2 (6 bases). V was clipped by 5 bases and J by 10 bases, with 15 bases between them. Germline CDR1 SEHNR, CDR2 FQNEAQ (reference sequence). The CDR3 covers 13 residues. This CDR3 reads CASSGGGRGEQFF. In DNA, the CDR3 is TGTGCCAGCAGCGGAGGTGGCCGGGGGGAGCAGTTCTTC.

This rearrangement joins TRBV29-1 to TRBJ2-3; the match to TRBD1 covers 7 bases. The germline CDR1 and CDR2 sequences are SQVTM and ANQGSEA. The CDR3 is made up of 14 amino acids. In DNA, the CDR3 is TGCAGTGCTGAGTGGGACAGACCCGCGGATACGCAGTATTTT. Translated: CSAEWDRPADTQYF.

This clonotype is a singleton in its sample. The J gene is TRBJ2-3, the V gene TRBV18; 14 bases match TRBD2. Germline V gene sequence: CDR1 KGHSH, CDR2 LQKENI. The CDR3 runs to 18 residues. The V and J ends lost 6 bases and 6 bases, in that order; junction bases with no gene match: 14. CDR3 loop: CASSPTWGLAGEMDTQYF. CDR3 DNA sequence: TGTGCCAGCTCTCCTACTTGGGGACTAGCGGGAGAAATGGATACGCAGTATTTT.